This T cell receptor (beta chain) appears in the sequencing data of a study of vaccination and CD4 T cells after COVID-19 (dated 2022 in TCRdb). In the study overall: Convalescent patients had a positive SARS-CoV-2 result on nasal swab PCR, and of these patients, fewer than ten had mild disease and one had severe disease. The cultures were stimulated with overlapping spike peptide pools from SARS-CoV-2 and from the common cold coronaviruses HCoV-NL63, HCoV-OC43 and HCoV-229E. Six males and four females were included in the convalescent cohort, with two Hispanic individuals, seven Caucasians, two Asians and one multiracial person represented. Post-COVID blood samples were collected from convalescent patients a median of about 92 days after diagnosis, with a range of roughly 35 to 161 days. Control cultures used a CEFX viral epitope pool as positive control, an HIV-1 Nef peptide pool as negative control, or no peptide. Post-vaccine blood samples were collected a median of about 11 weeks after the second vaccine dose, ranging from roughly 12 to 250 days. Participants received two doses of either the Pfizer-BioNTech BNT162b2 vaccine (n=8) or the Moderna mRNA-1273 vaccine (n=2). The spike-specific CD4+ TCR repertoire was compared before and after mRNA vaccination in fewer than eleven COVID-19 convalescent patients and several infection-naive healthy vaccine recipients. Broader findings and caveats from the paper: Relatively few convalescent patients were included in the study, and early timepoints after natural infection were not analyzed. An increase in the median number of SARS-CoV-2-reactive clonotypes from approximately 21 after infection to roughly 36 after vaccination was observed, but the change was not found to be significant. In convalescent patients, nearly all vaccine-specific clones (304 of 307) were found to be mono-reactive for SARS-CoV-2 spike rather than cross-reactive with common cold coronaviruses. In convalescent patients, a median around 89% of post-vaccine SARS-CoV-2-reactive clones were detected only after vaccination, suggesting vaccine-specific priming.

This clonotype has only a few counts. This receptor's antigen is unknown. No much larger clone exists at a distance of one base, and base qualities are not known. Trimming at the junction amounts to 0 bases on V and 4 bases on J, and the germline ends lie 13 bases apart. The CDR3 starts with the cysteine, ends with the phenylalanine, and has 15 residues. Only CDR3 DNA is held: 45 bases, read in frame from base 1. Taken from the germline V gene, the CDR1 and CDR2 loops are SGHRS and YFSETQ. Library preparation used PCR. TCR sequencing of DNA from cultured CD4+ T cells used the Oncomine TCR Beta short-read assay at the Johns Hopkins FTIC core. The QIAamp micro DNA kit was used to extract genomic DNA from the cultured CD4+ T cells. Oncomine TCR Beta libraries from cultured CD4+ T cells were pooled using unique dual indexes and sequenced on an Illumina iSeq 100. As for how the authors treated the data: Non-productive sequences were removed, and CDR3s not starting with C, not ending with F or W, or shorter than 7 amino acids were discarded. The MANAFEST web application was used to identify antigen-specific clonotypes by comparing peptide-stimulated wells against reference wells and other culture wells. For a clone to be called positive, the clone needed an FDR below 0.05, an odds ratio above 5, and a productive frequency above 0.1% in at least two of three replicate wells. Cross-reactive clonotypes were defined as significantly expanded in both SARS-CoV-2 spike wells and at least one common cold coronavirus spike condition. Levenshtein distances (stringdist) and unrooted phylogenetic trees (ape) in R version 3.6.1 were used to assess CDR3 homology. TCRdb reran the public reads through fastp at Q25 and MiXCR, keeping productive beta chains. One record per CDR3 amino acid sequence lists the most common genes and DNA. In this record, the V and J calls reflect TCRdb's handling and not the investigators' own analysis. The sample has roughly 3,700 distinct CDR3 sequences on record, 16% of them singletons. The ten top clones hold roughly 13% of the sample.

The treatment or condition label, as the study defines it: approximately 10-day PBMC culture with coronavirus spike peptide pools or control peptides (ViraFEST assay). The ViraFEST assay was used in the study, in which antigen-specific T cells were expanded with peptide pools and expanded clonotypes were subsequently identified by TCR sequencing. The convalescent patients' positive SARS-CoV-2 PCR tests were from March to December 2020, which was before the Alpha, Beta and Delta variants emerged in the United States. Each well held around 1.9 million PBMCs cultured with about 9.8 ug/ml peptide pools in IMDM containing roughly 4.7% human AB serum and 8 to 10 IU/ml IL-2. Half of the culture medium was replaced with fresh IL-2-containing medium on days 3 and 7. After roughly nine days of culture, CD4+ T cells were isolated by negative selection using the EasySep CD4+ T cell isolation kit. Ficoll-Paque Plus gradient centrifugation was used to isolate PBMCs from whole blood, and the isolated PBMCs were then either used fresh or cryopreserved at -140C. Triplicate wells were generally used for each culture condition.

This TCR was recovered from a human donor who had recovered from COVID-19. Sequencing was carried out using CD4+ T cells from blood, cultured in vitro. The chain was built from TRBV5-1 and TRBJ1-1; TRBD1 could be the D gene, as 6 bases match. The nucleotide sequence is TGCGCCAGCAGCTTGGCAGGCCAGGGGCCCACTGAAGCTTTCTTT. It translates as CASSLAGQGPTEAFF.